The 21 T cell receptor beta chains below come from one sample, sequenced in a study of control samples from healthy donors and cancer patients. The table came from immunoSEQ multiplex PCR; TCRdb's copy has only in-frame clones and leaves some out. Of around 40,000 clones listed, 85% to 95% were seen once; the top ten hold roughly a fifth. The material sequenced was PBMCs. Receptor source: a woman in her thirties or forties with head and neck cancer.

The CDR3 region has the DNA TGTGCCAGCAGTGAAGGAAAGGTTGACTCGGAGACCCAGTACTTC. Protein product: CASSEGKVDSETQYF. V usage is TRBV25-1 and J usage is TRBJ2-5, with D unresolved. Deletions cut 2 bases from V and 5 bases from J, with 15 bases between. Germline values: CDR1 MGHDK, CDR2 SYGVNS. CDR3 length: 15 amino acids.

This rearrangement joins TRBV2 to TRBJ1-3, with 11 positions matching TRBD1. This CDR3 region has 12 residues. Germline V gene data show CDR1 as SNHLY and CDR2 as FYNNEI. J gave up 10 bases and V 8 bases, and 4 bases lay outside the gene matches. DNA for the CDR3: TGTGCCAGCCGGGACAGGGGGTTAACCATATATTTT. Protein sequence: CASRDRGLTIYF.

J is TRBJ2-5 and V is TRBV5-6; D possibly corresponds to TRBD2 (6 bases). Per the germline V gene, CDR1 is SGHDT and CDR2 is YYEEEE. V was cut by 3 bases and J by 1 base, with 10 bases left in between. The CDR3 has 14 amino acids. The CDR3 region has the DNA TGTGCCAGCAGCTCGGGACTGCCCCAAGAGACCCAGTACTTC. The encoded protein is CASSSGLPQETQYF.

V gene TRBV2 combines with J gene TRBJ1-4; D not certain. Germline loops: CDR1 SNHLY, CDR2 FYNNEI. With 7 bases removed from V and 7 bases from J, the gap between germline ends came to 10 bases. This CDR3 comprises 12 residues. CDR3 DNA sequence: TGTGCCAGCAAGGGCGCAGTTGAAAAACTGTTTTTT. It specifies CASKGAVEKLFF. The full variable domain, completed using reference TRBV2 and TRBJ1-4, is EPEVTQTPSHQVTQMGQEVILRCVPISNHLYFYWYRQILGQKVEFLVSFYNNEISEKSEIFDDQFSVERPDGSNFTLKIRSTKLEDSAMYFCASKGAVEKLFFGSGTQLSVL.

The CDR3 DNA reads TGCGCCAGCAGCCCGGGACAGGGGAACACTGAAGCTTTCTTT. It translates to CASSPGQGNTEAFF. The V gene is TRBV5-1, the J gene TRBJ1-1, with TRBD1 matching over 9 bases. The ends lost 4 bases at V and 1 base at J; junction bases unmatched: 2. This CDR3 spans 14 amino acids. The germline V gene has CDR1 SGHRS and CDR2 YFSETQ.

The genes are TRBV10-3 and TRBJ2-2; D not resolved. The V and J ends lost 3 bases and 0 bases respectively, with 5 bases between them. In germline, CDR1 is ENHRY, CDR2 SYGVKD. The CDR3 length is 14 residues. The CDR3 DNA is TGTGCCATCAGTGACAGCGCGAACACCGGGGAGCTGTTTTTT. Its protein product is CAISDSANTGELFF.

This chain links TRBV6-5 with TRBJ1-3; D is unresolved. The germline gives CDR1 MNHEY, CDR2 SVGAGI. V was shortened by 0 bases and J by 0 bases, with 9 bases between the two germline ends. The length of the CDR3 is 16 residues. CDR3 sequence (DNA): TGTGCCAGCAGTTACTCGGCAGGCCGCTCTGGAAACACCATATATTTT. Its protein product is CASSYSAGRSGNTIYF.

This chain links TRBV20-1 with TRBJ1-5, with D maybe TRBD1 (6 bases). V was shortened by 6 bases and J by 6 bases, with 9 bases between the two germline ends. The CDR3 contains 11 residues. CDR1 and CDR2 (germline): DFQATT, SNEGSKA (reference sequence). The CDR3 region is CSAQGTQPQHF. The CDR3, as DNA: TGCAGTGCCCAGGGGACTCAGCCCCAGCATTTT.

The J gene is TRBJ1-2, the V gene TRBV5-5; D ambiguous. V was trimmed by 4 bases and J by 6 bases, leaving 7 bases between them. Germline CDR1 SGHKS, CDR2 YYEKEE (reference sequence). This CDR3 is built from 11 residues. CDR3 loop: CASSHDDGYTF. Here the CDR3 DNA reads TGTGCCAGCAGCCACGACGATGGCTACACCTTC.

The chain combines TRBV11-2 with TRBJ1-2; D ambiguous. Looked up from germline, CDR1 is SGHAT and CDR2 is FQNNGV. Deletions cut 4 bases from V and 5 bases from J, with 8 bases between. The CDR3 has 12 residues. Here the CDR3 DNA reads TGTGCCAGCAGCTCCGGACGATATGGCTACACCTTC. This encodes CASSSGRYGYTF.

The chain couples TRBV2 to TRBJ2-5; 9 bases agree with TRBD1. V lost 6 bases to trimming and J lost 4 bases; unmatched junction nucleotides: 6. The length of the CDR3 is 14 residues. The germline V gene has CDR1 SNHLY and CDR2 FYNNEI. The CDR3 protein is CASRVTGGGETQYF. CDR3 bases: TGTGCCAGCAGGGTAACAGGGGGCGGAGAGACCCAGTACTTC. The full variable domain, in which reference TRBV2 and TRBJ2-5 provide the parts outside the CDR3, is EPEVTQTPSHQVTQMGQEVILRCVPISNHLYFYWYRQILGQKVEFLVSFYNNEISEKSEIFDDQFSVERPDGSNFTLKIRSTKLEDSAMYFCASRVTGGGETQYFGPGTRLLVL.

This rearrangement joins TRBV7-9 to TRBJ2-1; TRBD2 agrees at 11 bases. The germline gives CDR1 SEHNR, CDR2 FQNEAQ (reference sequence). Trimming took 5 bases from V and 4 from J; bases not matched to a gene: 7. This CDR3 region has 16 residues. The CDR3 spells CASSRSGTSGYNEQFF. The CDR3 region has the DNA TGTGCCAGCAGCCGATCCGGGACTAGCGGATACAATGAGCAGTTCTTC.

The chain employs TRBV2 and TRBJ2-5; 10 bases line up with TRBD1. V gave up 4 bases and J gave up 4 bases; unmatched junction bases: 3. Germline V CDR1 and CDR2: SNHLY, FYNNEI. The CDR3 sequence is 14 residues long. The CDR3 is CASSVGQGVETQYF. DNA of the CDR3: TGTGCCAGCAGTGTAGGACAGGGGGTAGAGACCCAGTACTTC.

This clone was detected once. This chain uses TRBV19 with TRBJ1-2; a possible D gene is TRBD1 (6 bases). In germline, CDR1 is LNHDA, CDR2 SQIVND (reference sequence). The ends were cut back, 6 bases at V and 6 bases at J, with 17 bases in the middle. CDR3 length: 14 residues. The CDR3 DNA reads as TGTGCCAGTAGACGGGGGGCGCGTGGCGATGGCTACACCTTC. Translating it yields CASRRGARGDGYTF.

The V call is TRBV2, the J call TRBJ1-1; D is uncertain. Germline values: CDR1 SNHLY, CDR2 FYNNEI. Trimming pared 3 bases from V and 7 bases from J, leaving 12 bases between. This CDR3 is 13 amino acids long. The CDR3 here is CASSDLSDIEAFF. CDR3 nucleotides: TGTGCCAGCAGTGATTTGTCAGATATTGAAGCTTTCTTT.

This chain joins TRBV7-9 and TRBJ1-1; D ambiguous. This CDR3 is 14 amino acids long. Germline CDR1 SEHNR, CDR2 FQNEAQ (reference sequence). V lost 3 bases and J lost 1, with 9 bases in between. CDR3 residues: CASSLNPQNTEAFF. DNA of the CDR3: TGTGCCAGCAGCTTGAACCCCCAGAACACTGAAGCTTTCTTT.

The genes are TRBV5-1 and TRBJ2-5; 7 bases fit TRBD1. Looked up from germline, CDR1 is SGHRS and CDR2 is YFSETQ. With V trimmed by 4 bases and J by 3 bases, 6 bases remained unmatched. The CDR3 consists of 14 residues. CDR3 nucleotides: TGCGCCAGCAGCCGACAGGGTCAGGAAGAGACCCAGTACTTC. Translation gives CASSRQGQEETQYF.

This sequence joins TRBV19 and TRBJ1-5, with D maybe TRBD1 (5 bases). Germline V gene lookup returns CDR1 LNHDA and CDR2 SQIVND (reference sequence). V shed 2 bases and J shed 0 bases, with 11 bases lying between them. The CDR3 consists of 16 residues. The CDR3 reads CASSIIGTYSNQPQHF. Written as DNA, the CDR3 is TGTGCCAGTAGTATAATCGGGACCTATAGCAATCAGCCCCAGCATTTT.

The chain employs TRBV2 and TRBJ1-6, with 10 bases fitting TRBD1. V shed 8 bases and J 9 bases; nucleotides not matched to a gene: 10. CDR3 length: 15 amino acids. CDR1 and CDR2 (germline): SNHLY, FYNNEI. CDR3 region: CASGRQGARGSPLHF. In DNA form, the CDR3 reads TGTGCCAGCGGTAGACAGGGGGCGCGAGGTTCACCCCTCCACTTT.

This clone has just one count. The J gene is TRBJ1-2, the V gene TRBV6-4; 7 nucleotides agree with TRBD1. Germline V gives CDR1 MRHNA, CDR2 SNTAGT. The CDR3 consists of 17 residues. Trimming took 2 bases from V and 6 from J; bases not matched to a gene: 15. CDR3 in amino acids: CASSDPGKGQRKDGYTF. The CDR3 DNA is TGTGCCAGCAGTGACCCCGGGAAGGGACAGAGGAAAGATGGCTACACCTTC.

The gene calls are TRBV11-2 and TRBJ1-1; 8 bases line up with TRBD1. The CDR3 covers 15 residues. Trimming took 4 bases from V and 0 from J; bases not matched to a gene: 4. Germline V gene sequence: CDR1 SGHAT, CDR2 FQNNGV. The CDR3 region has the DNA TGTGCCAGCAGCTCGCAGGGACAGGTGAACACTGAAGCTTTCTTT. As protein: CASSSQGQVNTEAFF.